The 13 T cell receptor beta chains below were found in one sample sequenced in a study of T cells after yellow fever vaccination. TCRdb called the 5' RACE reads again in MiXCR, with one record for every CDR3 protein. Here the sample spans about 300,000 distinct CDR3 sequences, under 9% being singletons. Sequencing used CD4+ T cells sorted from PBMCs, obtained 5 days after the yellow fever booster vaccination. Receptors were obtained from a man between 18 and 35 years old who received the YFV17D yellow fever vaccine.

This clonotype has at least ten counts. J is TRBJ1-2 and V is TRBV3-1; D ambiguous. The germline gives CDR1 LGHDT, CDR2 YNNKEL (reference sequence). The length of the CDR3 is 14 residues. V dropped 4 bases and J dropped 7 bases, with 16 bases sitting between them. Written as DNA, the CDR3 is TGTGCCAGCAGCCCGTCGGAAGGGTCAAGTGGCTACACCTTC. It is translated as CASSPSEGSSGYTF. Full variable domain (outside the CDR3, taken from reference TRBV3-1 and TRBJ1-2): DTAVSQTPKYLVTQMGNDKSIKCEQNLGHDTMYWYKQDSKKFLKIMFSYNNKELIINETVPNRFSPKSPDKAHLNLHINSLELGDSAVYFCASSPSEGSSGYTFGSGTRLTVV.

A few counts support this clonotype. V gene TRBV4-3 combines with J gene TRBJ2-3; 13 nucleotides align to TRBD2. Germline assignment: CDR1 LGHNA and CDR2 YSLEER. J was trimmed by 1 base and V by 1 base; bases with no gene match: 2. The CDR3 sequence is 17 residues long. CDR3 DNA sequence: TGCGCCAGCAGCCAAGGGACTAGCGGGGGAGGCACAGATACGCAGTATTTT. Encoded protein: CASSQGTSGGGTDTQYF.

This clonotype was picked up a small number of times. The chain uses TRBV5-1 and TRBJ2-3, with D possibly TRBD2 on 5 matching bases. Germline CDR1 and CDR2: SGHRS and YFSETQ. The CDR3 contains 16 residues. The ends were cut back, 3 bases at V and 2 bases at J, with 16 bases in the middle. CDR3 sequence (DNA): TGCGCCAGCAGCTCGAGTGGTTGGGAGATCACAGATACGCAGTATTTT. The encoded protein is CASSSSGWEITDTQYF.

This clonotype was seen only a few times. The CDR3 DNA sequence: TGCAGTGCCCTTCGTACAGGGAGCTATCAGCCCCAGCATTTT. This codes for CSALRTGSYQPQHF. This rearrangement joins TRBV20-1 to TRBJ1-5; a weak D match, TRBD1 (6 bases). Germline CDR1 reads DFQATT; CDR2 reads SNEGSKA (reference sequence). There are 14 residues in the CDR3. Trimming shortened V by 6 bases and J by 5 bases, and 17 bases separated the two germline ends.

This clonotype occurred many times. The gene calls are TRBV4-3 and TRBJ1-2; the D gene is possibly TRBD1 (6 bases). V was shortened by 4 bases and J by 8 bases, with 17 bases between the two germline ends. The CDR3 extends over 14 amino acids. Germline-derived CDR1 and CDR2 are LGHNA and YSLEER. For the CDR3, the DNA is TGCGCCAGCAGCCCGGCTTGGGGGGGGCAGGGCTACACCTTC. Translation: CASSPAWGGQGYTF.

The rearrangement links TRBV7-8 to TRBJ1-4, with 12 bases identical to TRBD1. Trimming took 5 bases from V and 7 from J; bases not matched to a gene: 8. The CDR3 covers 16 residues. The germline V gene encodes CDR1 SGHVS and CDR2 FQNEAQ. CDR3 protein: CASSLRDRGLAEKLFF. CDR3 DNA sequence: TGTGCCAGCAGCCTCCGGGACAGGGGGCTAGCTGAAAAACTGTTTTTT.

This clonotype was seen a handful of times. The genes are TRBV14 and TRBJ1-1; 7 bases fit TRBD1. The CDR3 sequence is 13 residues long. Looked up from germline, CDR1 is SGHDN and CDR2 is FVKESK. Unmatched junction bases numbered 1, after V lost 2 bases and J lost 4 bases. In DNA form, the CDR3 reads TGTGCCAGCAGCCAACACAGGGGCACTGAAGCTTTCTTT. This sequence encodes CASSQHRGTEAFF.

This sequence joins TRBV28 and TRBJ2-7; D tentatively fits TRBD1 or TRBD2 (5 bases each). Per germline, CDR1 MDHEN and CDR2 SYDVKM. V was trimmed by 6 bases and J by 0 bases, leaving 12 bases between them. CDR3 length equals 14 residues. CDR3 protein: CASSRSGTSYEQYV. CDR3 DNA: TGTGCCAGCAGCCGATCCGGGACCTCCTACGAGCAGTACGTC.

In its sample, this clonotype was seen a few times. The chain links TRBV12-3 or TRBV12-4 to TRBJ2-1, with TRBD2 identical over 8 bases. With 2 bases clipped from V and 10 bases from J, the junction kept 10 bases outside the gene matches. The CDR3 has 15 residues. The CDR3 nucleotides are TGTGCCAGCAGTTTAAACGGGGGGGCGAGTCGGGAGCAGTTCTTC. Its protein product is CASSLNGGASREQFF.

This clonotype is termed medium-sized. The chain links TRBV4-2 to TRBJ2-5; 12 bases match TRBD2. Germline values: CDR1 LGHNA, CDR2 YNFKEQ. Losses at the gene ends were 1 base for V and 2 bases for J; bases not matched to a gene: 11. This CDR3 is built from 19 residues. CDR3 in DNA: TGTGCCAGCAGCCAAGTCCCCCTCACTCTAGCGGGGGGGCAAGAGACCCAGTACTTC. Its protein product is CASSQVPLTLAGGQETQYF.

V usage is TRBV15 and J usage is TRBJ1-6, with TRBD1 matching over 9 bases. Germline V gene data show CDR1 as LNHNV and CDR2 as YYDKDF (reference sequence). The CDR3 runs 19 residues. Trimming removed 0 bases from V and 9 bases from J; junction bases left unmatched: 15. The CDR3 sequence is CATSRDQTGRTGVGSPLHF. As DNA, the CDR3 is TGTGCCACCAGCAGAGACCAAACCGGGCGGACAGGGGTGGGTTCACCCCTCCACTTT.

CDR3 bases: TGTGCCAGCAGCTCGCGGCGGGGGGCCACAGATACGCAGTATTTT. Translated: CASSSRRGATDTQYF. V and J are TRBV5-4 and TRBJ2-3; TRBD2 aligns across 8 bases. Germline V CDR1 and CDR2: SGHNT, YYREEE (reference sequence). The V segment lost 3 bases and the J segment 2 bases; nucleotides outside the gene matches: 5. The CDR3 spans 15 residues.

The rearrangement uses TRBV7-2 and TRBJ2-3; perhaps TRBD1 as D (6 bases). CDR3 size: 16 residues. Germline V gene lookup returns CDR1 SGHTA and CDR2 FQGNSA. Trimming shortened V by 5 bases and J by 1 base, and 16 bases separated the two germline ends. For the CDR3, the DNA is TGTGCCAGCAGCCAAGTCAATGCAGGGGGCACAGATACGCAGTATTTT. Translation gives CASSQVNAGGTDTQYF.